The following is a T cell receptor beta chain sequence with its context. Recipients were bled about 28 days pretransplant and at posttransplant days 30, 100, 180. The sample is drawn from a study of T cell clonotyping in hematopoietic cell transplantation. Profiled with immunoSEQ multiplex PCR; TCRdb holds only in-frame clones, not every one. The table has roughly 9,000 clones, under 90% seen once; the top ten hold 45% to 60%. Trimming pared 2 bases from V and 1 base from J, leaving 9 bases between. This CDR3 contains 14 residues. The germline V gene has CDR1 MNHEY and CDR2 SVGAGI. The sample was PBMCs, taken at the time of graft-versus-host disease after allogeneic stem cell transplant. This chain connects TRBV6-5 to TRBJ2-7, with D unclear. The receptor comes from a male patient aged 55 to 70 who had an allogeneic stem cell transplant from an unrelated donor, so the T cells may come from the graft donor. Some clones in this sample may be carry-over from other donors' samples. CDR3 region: CASSYPSKSYEQYF. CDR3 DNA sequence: TGTGCCAGCAGTTACCCCTCGAAGTCCTACGAGCAGTACTTC.